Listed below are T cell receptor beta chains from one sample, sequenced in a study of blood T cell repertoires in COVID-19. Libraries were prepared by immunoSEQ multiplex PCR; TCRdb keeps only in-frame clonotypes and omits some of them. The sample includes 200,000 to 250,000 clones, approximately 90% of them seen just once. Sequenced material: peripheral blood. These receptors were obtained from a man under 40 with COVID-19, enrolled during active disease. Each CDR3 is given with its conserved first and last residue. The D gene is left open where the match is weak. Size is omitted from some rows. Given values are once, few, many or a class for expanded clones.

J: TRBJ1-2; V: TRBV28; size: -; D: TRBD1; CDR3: CASSFPQGDNYGYTF; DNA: TGTGCCAGCAGTTTTCCCCAGGGGGATAACTATGGCTACACCTTC
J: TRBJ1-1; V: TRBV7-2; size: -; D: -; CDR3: CASSLASGHQDTEAFF; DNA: TGTGCCAGCAGCTTAGCGTCCGGTCACCAGGATACTGAAGCTTTCTTT
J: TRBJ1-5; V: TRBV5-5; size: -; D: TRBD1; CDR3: CASSLGTVDQPQHF; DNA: TGTGCCAGCAGCCTAGGGACAGTTGATCAGCCCCAGCATTTT
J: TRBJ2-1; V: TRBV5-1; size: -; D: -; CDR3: CASSSRPTSGVSYNEQFF; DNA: TGCGCCAGCAGCTCGCGACCTACGTCAGGGGTCTCCTACAATGAGCAGTTCTTC
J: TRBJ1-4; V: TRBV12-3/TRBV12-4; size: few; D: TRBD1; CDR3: CASSRDREGKLFF; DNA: TGTGCCAGTTCCCGGGACAGGGAAGGAAAACTGTTTTTT
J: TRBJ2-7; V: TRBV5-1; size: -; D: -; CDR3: CASSLGPGFIPYEQYF; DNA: TGCGCCAGCAGCTTGGGGCCGGGTTTCATTCCCTACGAGCAGTACTTC
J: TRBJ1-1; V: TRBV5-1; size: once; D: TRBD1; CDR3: CASNAGTGNTEAFF; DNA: TGCGCCAGCAACGCCGGGACAGGGAACACTGAAGCTTTCTTT
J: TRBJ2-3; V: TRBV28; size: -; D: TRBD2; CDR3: CASSSTLAALGPDTQYF; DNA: TGTGCCAGCAGTTCCACCCTAGCGGCCCTGGGCCCAGATACGCAGTATTTT
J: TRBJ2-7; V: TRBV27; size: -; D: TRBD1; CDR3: CASSLKDRAAYEQYF; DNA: TGTGCCAGCAGCCTAAAAGACAGGGCCGCCTACGAGCAGTACTTC
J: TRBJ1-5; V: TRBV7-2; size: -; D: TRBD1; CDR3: CASSPLEPTGLGDQPQHF; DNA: TGTGCCAGCAGCCCCCTGGAACCGACAGGGCTAGGGGATCAGCCCCAGCATTTT
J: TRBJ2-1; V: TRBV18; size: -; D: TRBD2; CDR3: CASSPPVGSGTYNEQFF; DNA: TGTGCCAGCTCACCACCCGTTGGTAGCGGGACTTACAATGAGCAGTTCTTC
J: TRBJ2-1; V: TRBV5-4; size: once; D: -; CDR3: CASSLGTPNEQFF; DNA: TGTGCCAGCAGCTTGGGAACACCCAATGAGCAGTTCTTC
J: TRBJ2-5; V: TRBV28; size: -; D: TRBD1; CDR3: CASSPQGAIQETQYF; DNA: TGTGCCAGCAGTCCGCAGGGGGCTATACAAGAGACCCAGTACTTC
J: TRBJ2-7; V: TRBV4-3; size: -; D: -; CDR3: CASSQGDGGPYEQYF; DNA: TGCGCCAGCAGCCAAGGAGACGGAGGACCCTACGAGCAGTACTTC
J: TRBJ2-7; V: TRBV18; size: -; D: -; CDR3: CASSPGQFYEQYF; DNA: TGTGCCAGCTCCCCCGGACAGTTCTACGAGCAGTACTTC
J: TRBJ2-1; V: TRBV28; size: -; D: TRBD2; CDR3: CASSLSAGVTYNEQFF; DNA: TGTGCCAGCAGTCTCTCAGCGGGAGTGACCTACAATGAGCAGTTCTTC
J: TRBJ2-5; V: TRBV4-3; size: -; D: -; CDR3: CASSQAAGLEKETQYF; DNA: TGCGCCAGCAGCCAAGCGGCGGGACTTGAAAAAGAGACCCAGTACTTC
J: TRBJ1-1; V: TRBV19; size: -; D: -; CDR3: CASSGGAVVNTEAFF; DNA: TGTGCCAGTAGCGGAGGGGCGGTGGTGAACACTGAAGCTTTCTTT
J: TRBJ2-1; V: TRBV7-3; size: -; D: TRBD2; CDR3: CASSSAGTSGGSSYNEQFF; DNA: TGTGCCAGCAGCTCCGCCGGGACTAGCGGGGGAAGCTCCTACAATGAGCAGTTCTTC
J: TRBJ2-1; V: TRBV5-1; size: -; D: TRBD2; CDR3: CASSLVAGDYNEQFF; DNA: TGCGCCAGCAGCTTGGTAGCGGGGGATTACAATGAGCAGTTCTTC
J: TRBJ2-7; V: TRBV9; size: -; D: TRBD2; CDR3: CASSARGLAGHEQYF; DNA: TGTGCCAGCAGCGCCCGGGGACTAGCGGGCCACGAGCAGTACTTC
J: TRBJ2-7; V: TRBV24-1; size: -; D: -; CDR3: CATSEGAPYEQYF; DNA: TGTGCCACCAGTGAAGGGGCTCCCTACGAGCAGTACTTC
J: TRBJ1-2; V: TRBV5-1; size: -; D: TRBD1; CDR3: CASSVDRGQGYTF; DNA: TGCGCCAGCAGCGTGGACAGGGGGCAAGGCTACACCTTC
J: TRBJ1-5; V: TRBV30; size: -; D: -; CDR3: CAWSIGQGPQPQHF; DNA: TGTGCCTGGAGTATTGGGCAGGGCCCACAGCCCCAGCATTTT
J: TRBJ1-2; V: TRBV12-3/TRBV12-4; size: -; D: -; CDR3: CASRPYRDYGYTF; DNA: TGTGCCAGCAGACCCTACAGAGACTATGGCTACACCTTC
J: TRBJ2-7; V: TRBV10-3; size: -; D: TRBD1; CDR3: CAIMGQGTYEQYF; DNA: TGTGCCATCATGGGACAGGGGACCTACGAGCAGTACTTC
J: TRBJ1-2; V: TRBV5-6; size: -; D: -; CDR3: CASSELRGAVGGYTF; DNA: TGTGCCAGCAGCGAACTCCGGGGGGCCGTGGGTGGCTACACCTTC
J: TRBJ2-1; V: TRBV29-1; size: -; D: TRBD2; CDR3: CSVDIGTSGIYNEQFF; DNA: TGCAGCGTGGATATAGGGACTAGCGGGATTTACAATGAGCAGTTCTTC
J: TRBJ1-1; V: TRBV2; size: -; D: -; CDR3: CASSEALRTGAFF; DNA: TGTGCCAGCAGTGAAGCGCTTCGAACGGGGGCTTTCTTT
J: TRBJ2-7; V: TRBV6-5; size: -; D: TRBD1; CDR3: CASSRDRVKRYF; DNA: TGTGCCAGCAGTAGGGACAGGGTGAAGCGGTACTTC
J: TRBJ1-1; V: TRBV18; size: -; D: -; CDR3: CASSPNGLMNTEAFF; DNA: TGTGCCAGCTCACCAAACGGACTGATGAACACTGAAGCTTTCTTT
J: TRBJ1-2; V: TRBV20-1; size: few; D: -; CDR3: CTYLSDYGYTF; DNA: TGCACCTACCTGTCGGACTATGGCTACACCTTC
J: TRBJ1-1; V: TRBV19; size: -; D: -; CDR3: CASTPGDLGATEAFF; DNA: TGTGCCAGTACCCCCGGTGACTTAGGAGCCACTGAAGCTTTCTTT
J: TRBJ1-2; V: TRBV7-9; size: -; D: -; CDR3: CASISTRETRDGYTF; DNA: TGTGCCAGCATCTCAACCCGCGAAACCAGGGATGGCTACACCTTC
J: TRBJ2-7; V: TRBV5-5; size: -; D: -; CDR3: CASSLDRAIHEQYF; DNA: TGTGCCAGCAGCTTGGACAGGGCTATCCACGAGCAGTACTTC
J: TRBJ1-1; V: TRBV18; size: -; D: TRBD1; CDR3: CASSLLGQGWIEAFF; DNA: TGTGCCAGCTCTCTTCTTGGACAGGGATGGATTGAAGCTTTCTTT
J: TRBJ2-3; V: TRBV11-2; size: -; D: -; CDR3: CASTPQEGKQYF; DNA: TGTGCCAGCACCCCCCAGGAGGGGAAACAGTATTTT
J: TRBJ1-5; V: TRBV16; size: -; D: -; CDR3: CASSPSITGRPQHF; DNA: TGTGCCAGCAGCCCATCGATTACGGGTCGGCCCCAGCATTTT
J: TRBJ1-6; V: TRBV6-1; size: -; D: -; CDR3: CASSEGAQVGSPLHF; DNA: TGTGCCAGCAGTGAGGGGGCCCAGGTCGGTTCACCCCTCCACTTT
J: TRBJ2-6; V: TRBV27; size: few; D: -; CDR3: CASSIQDISSSGANVLTF; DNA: TGTGCCAGCTCCATCCAGGACATCTCAAGCTCTGGGGCCAACGTCCTGACTTTC
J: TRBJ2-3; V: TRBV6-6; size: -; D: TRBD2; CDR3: CASSSPGRDTQYF; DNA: TGTGCCAGCAGCTCCCCCGGGAGGGATACGCAGTATTTT
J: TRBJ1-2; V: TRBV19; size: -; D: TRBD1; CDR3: CASFTPRQGFGYGYTF; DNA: TGTGCCAGTTTCACTCCCCGACAGGGATTCGGCTATGGCTACACCTTC
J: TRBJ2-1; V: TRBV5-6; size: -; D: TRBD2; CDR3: CASSFPGGYNEQFF; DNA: TGTGCCAGCAGTTTCCCGGGAGGATACAATGAGCAGTTCTTC
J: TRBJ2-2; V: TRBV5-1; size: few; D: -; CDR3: CASSLRSPASTGELFF; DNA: TGCGCCAGCAGCTTGAGGAGTCCTGCGAGTACCGGGGAGCTGTTTTTT
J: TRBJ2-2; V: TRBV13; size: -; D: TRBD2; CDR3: CASSSYLLAGGPTGELFF; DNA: TGTGCCAGCAGCTCCTACCTACTAGCGGGGGGGCCAACCGGGGAGCTGTTTTTT
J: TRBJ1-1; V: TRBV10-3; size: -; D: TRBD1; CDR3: CAIRPTGQLNTEAFF; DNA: TGTGCCATCAGGCCCACGGGACAGCTTAACACTGAAGCTTTCTTT
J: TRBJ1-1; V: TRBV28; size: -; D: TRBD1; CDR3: CAINDWTGGDEAFF; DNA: TGTGCCATCAACGATTGGACAGGGGGCGATGAAGCTTTCTTT
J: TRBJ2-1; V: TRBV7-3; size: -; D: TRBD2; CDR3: CASSYARGAGGQNEQFF; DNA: TGTGCCAGCAGCTACGCCCGGGGAGCGGGGGGCCAGAATGAGCAGTTCTTC
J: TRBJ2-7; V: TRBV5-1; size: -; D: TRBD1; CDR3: CASSLGGTGVSYEQYF; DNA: TGCGCCAGCAGCTTGGGAGGGACAGGGGTCTCCTACGAGCAGTACTTC
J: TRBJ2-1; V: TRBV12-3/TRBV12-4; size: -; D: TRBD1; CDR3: CASSRRQGEQFF; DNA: TGTGCCAGCAGCCGTAGACAGGGTGAGCAGTTCTTC
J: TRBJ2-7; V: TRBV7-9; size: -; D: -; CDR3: CASSLAWAESSYEQYF; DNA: TGTGCCAGCAGCTTAGCGTGGGCAGAGAGCTCCTACGAGCAGTACTTC
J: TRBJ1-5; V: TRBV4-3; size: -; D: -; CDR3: CASSQGPNSNQPQHF; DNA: TGCGCCAGCAGCCAAGGGCCCAATAGCAATCAGCCCCAGCATTTT
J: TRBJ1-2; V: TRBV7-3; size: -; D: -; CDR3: CASSLVGGPYGYTF; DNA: TGTGCCAGCAGCTTAGTCGGAGGGCCCTATGGCTACACCTTC
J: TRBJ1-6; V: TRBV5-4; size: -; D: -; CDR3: CASSLRQLRSSYNSPLHF; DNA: TGTGCCAGCAGCTTGCGTCAGCTTAGGAGCTCCTATAATTCACCCCTCCACTTT
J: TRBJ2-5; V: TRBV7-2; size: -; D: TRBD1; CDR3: CASSFNRGETQYF; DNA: TGTGCCAGCAGCTTTAACAGGGGAGAGACCCAGTACTTC
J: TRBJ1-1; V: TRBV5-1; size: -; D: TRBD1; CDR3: CASSLTGTGLNTEAFF; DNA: TGCGCCAGCAGCTTGACCGGGACAGGATTGAACACTGAAGCTTTCTTT
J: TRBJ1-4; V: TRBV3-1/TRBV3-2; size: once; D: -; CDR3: CASSQVEGGKLFF; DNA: TGTGCCAGCAGCCAAGTCGAGGGCGGAAAACTGTTTTTT
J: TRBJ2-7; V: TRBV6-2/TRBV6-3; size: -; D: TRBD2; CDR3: CASSLLSGRAYEQYF; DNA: TGTGCCAGCAGTCTTCTTAGCGGGAGGGCCTACGAGCAGTACTTC